This T cell receptor (beta chain) was sequenced in a study of T cell responses to AZD1222 COVID-19 vaccine. Whole-study findings and limits: Across spike, vaccine-associated CD4 TCRs were found, dominant at 160-218 and 743-854.

Concerning this clone: The antigen is not known.

Method: immunoSEQ multiplex PCR; TCRdb's copy keeps in-frame clones and lacks some. The sample includes around 130,000 clones, over 85% of them seen just once. The sample here was peripheral blood, taken on day 0 of AZD1222 vaccination. The origin of this receptor is an adult in good health.

CDR3 bases: TGTGCCAGCAGCTTAAGGCAGGGGAGGGATGGCTACACCTTC. Translated: CASSLRQGRDGYTF. The rearrangement joins TRBV11-2 to TRBJ1-2, with a possible D match to TRBD1 (6 bases). Trimming took 2 bases from V and 6 from J, leaving 13 bases between them. Germline CDR1 is SGHAT and CDR2 is FQNNGV. The CDR3 has 14 amino acids.